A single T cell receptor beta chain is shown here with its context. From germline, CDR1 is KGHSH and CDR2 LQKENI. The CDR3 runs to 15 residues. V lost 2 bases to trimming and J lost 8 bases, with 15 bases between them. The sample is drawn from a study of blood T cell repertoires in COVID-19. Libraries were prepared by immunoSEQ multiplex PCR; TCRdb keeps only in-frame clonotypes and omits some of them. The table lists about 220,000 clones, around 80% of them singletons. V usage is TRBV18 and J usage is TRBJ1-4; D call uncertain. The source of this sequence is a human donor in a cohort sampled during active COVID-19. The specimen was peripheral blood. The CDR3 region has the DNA TGTGCCAGCTCACCATACCTACCCGAGGAGGAAAAACTGTTTTTT. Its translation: CASSPYLPEEEKLFF.